This is a list of T cell receptor beta chains from one sample in a study of response to subunit inactivated influenza vaccine. TCRdb re-derived calls from the RT-PCR reads in MiXCR, one entry per CDR3 protein. The data contain about 830,000 distinct CDR3 sequences, around 18% of them singletons. The specimen comprised PBMCs from blood, sampled more than 4 days after vaccination. Source of these receptors: a man in his fifties or sixties who received an inactivated influenza vaccine. Each CDR3 is given with its conserved first and last residue. A D gene is named only where the DNA matches it firmly. Clone size is given for some rows only: seen once, a few or many times, or a class if the clone is expanded.

CDR3 protein: CSARDGTIFQQYF
CDR3 DNA: TGCAGTGCTAGAGATGGGACTATCTTCCAGCAGTACTTC
V gene: TRBV20-1
D gene: TRBD2
J gene: TRBJ2-7
clone size: .

CDR3 protein: CASRSGTGNSPLHF
CDR3 DNA: TGTGCCAGCAGATCGGGGACAGGCAATTCACCCCTCCACTTT
V gene: TRBV12-3/TRBV12-4
D gene: TRBD1
J gene: TRBJ1-6
clone size: many

CDR3 protein: CASSLGAFSGNTIYF
CDR3 DNA: TGTGCCAGCAGCTTAGGAGCCTTCTCTGGAAACACCATATATTTT
V gene: TRBV7-9
D gene: .
J gene: TRBJ1-3
clone size: few

CDR3 protein: CSVGALMDTQYF
CDR3 DNA: TGCAGCGTTGGGGCCTTAATGGATACGCAGTATTTT
V gene: TRBV29-1
D gene: .
J gene: TRBJ2-3
clone size: many

CDR3 protein: CAISDRSGVGNQPQHF
CDR3 DNA: TGTGCCATCAGCGACCGATCAGGGGTGGGCAATCAGCCCCAGCATTTT
V gene: TRBV10-3
D gene: .
J gene: TRBJ1-5
clone size: many

CDR3 protein: CASSSRPLLTF
CDR3 DNA: TGTGCCAGCAGTTCGAGACCTCTCCTGACTTTC
V gene: TRBV12-3/TRBV12-4
D gene: .
J gene: TRBJ2-6
clone size: few

CDR3 protein: CASSATDRYEQYF
CDR3 DNA: TGTGCCAGCAGTGCCACAGACCGTTACGAGCAGTACTTC
V gene: TRBV5-6
D gene: .
J gene: TRBJ2-7
clone size: .

CDR3 protein: CAISESSQPQHF
CDR3 DNA: TGTGCCATCAGTGAGTCGAGCCAGCCCCAGCATTTT
V gene: TRBV10-3
D gene: .
J gene: TRBJ1-5
clone size: many

CDR3 protein: CASSLAGPPNTGELFF
CDR3 DNA: TGTGCCAGCAGTTTAGCGGGACCACCTAACACCGGGGAGCTGTTTTTT
V gene: TRBV12-3/TRBV12-4
D gene: .
J gene: TRBJ2-2
clone size: .

CDR3 protein: CASSPLARWGTDTQYF
CDR3 DNA: TGTGCCAGCAGTCCCTTAGCGAGGTGGGGCACAGATACGCAGTATTTT
V gene: TRBV12-3/TRBV12-4
D gene: .
J gene: TRBJ2-3
clone size: few

CDR3 protein: CASRKTGGSDTQYF
CDR3 DNA: TGTGCCAGCAGGAAGACAGGGGGCTCTGATACGCAGTATTTT
V gene: TRBV6-1
D gene: TRBD1
J gene: TRBJ2-3
clone size: .

CDR3 protein: CASSLRVNNSPLHF
CDR3 DNA: TGTGCCAGCAGCTTGAGGGTTAATAATTCACCCCTCCACTTT
V gene: TRBV7-2
D gene: .
J gene: TRBJ1-6
clone size: .

CDR3 protein: CSADASGGVVSSYNEQFF
CDR3 DNA: TGCAGTGCCGACGCTAGCGGGGGGGTTGTGAGCTCCTACAATGAGCAGTTCTTC
V gene: TRBV20-1
D gene: TRBD2
J gene: TRBJ2-1
clone size: .

CDR3 protein: CASSATGTGLSKYF
CDR3 DNA: TGCGCCAGCAGCGCTACCGGGACAGGTTTGAGCAAGTACTTC
V gene: TRBV4-1
D gene: TRBD1
J gene: TRBJ2-7
clone size: once

CDR3 protein: CASSSDPTGLSYGYTF
CDR3 DNA: TGTGCCAGCAGCTCGGACCCGACAGGGCTCAGCTATGGCTACACCTTC
V gene: TRBV5-6
D gene: TRBD1
J gene: TRBJ1-2
clone size: few

CDR3 protein: CASKGLNYEQYF
CDR3 DNA: TGTGCCAGCAAGGGACTTAACTACGAGCAGTACTTC
V gene: TRBV6-2/TRBV6-3
D gene: .
J gene: TRBJ2-7
clone size: few

CDR3 protein: CSARGTSGSLIGELFF
CDR3 DNA: TGCAGTGCTCGAGGGACTAGCGGGAGTTTAATCGGGGAGCTGTTTTTT
V gene: TRBV20-1
D gene: TRBD2
J gene: TRBJ2-2
clone size: few

CDR3 protein: CASSSGGLGQETQYF
CDR3 DNA: TGTGCCAGCAGTTCAGGGGGGTTGGGGCAAGAGACCCAGTACTTC
V gene: TRBV6-5
D gene: .
J gene: TRBJ2-5
clone size: few